This TCR beta chain was identified in a study of blood T cell repertoires in COVID-19. Study in general: Acute and convalescent COVID-19 samples came from the United States, Italy and Spain.

Original data processing: For nucleated cells, counts were estimated from reference gene primer amplification. Libraries were prepared by immunoSEQ multiplex PCR; TCRdb keeps only in-frame clonotypes and omits some of them. V and J calls and clone size are as listed in that table; D and trimming were resolved from the DNA. The top ten clones hold approximately 6.2% of a sample with approximately 200,000 clones, approximately 87% of them seen once. The TCR sequence derives from a man aged 55 to 70 who had recovered from COVID-19. What was sequenced was peripheral blood.

CDR3 loop: CASSLAASGTSTDTQYF. The CDR3 nucleotides are TGTGCCAGCAGCTTGGCCGCGAGCGGCACTAGCACAGATACGCAGTATTTT. The V gene is TRBV5-4, the J gene TRBJ2-3; D perhaps matches TRBD2 (5 bases). The ends were cut back, 0 bases at V and 0 bases at J, with 14 bases in the middle. From germline, CDR1 is SGHNT and CDR2 YYREEE (reference sequence). This CDR3 region has 17 residues.